These T cell receptor beta chains were read from a single sample in a study of shared clonotypes between healthy human individuals. Method: immunoSEQ multiplex PCR; TCRdb's copy keeps in-frame clones and lacks some. The data hold 2 million to 2.5 million clones, with about 93% observed a single time. Sequences were obtained from naive CD8+ T cells from PBMCs. Source of these receptors: a man younger than 35 in good health. Some clones in this sample may be carry-over from other donors' samples. CDR3s include the opening cysteine and the closing phenylalanine or tryptophan. Fields, in order: V gene, clone size, CDR3 length, D gene, J gene, CDR3 DNA, CDR3 protein. D genes are given only for firm matches. Clone size, where shown, is once, few, many, or a class for clones that have expanded.

V: TRBV9; size: -; length: 17; D: TRBD1; J: TRBJ1-4; DNA: TGTGCCAGCAGCGGCACGACAGGGGCTGGAGCTAATGAAAAACTGTTTTTT; CDR3: CASSGTTGAGANEKLFF
V: TRBV27; size: -; length: 14; D: -; J: TRBJ1-4; DNA: TGTGCCTCCAGGCCCCTGGGGCGGAATGAAAAACTGTTTTTT; CDR3: CASRPLGRNEKLFF
V: TRBV30; size: -; length: 14; D: -; J: TRBJ2-1; DNA: TGTGCCTGGGAGACGCTGGGGGGTGGGAGTGAGCAGTTCTTC; CDR3: CAWETLGGGSEQFF
V: TRBV7-6; size: -; length: 17; D: -; J: TRBJ2-1; DNA: TGTGCCAGCAGCCTCCGGGGAATTACGAGCTCCTACAATGAGCAGTTCTTC; CDR3: CASSLRGITSSYNEQFF
V: TRBV7-9; size: -; length: 13; D: -; J: TRBJ2-1; DNA: TGTGCCAGCAGCTTGTTTAACTACCATGAGCAGTTCTTC; CDR3: CASSLFNYHEQFF
V: TRBV7-9; size: -; length: 15; D: TRBD2; J: TRBJ2-7; DNA: TGTGCCAGCAGCGAAGGAGCGGGAGGGTCCTACGAGCAGTACTTC; CDR3: CASSEGAGGSYEQYF
V: TRBV7-9; size: once; length: 18; D: TRBD2; J: TRBJ2-1; DNA: TGTGCCAGCAGCTTAGCGCTGGTTAGCGGGAGGGACTACAATGAGCAGTTCTTC; CDR3: CASSLALVSGRDYNEQFF
V: TRBV27; size: -; length: 13; D: -; J: TRBJ2-7; DNA: TGTGCCAGCAGCCTGGCCATAGGGTACGAGCAGTACTTC; CDR3: CASSLAIGYEQYF
V: TRBV11-2; size: -; length: 16; D: -; J: TRBJ2-1; DNA: TGTGCCAGCAGCTTAGTAGGACGTGCTAGGGGGAATGAGCAGTTCTTC; CDR3: CASSLVGRARGNEQFF
V: TRBV7-9; size: -; length: 15; D: -; J: TRBJ2-5; DNA: TGTGCCAGCAGCGCCTCCGGGCGCGGACAAGAGACCCAGTACTTC; CDR3: CASSASGRGQETQYF
V: TRBV4-1; size: -; length: 14; D: TRBD1; J: TRBJ2-7; DNA: TGCGCCAGCAGCCTTAGACAGGGCTCCGCCGAGCAGTACTTC; CDR3: CASSLRQGSAEQYF
V: TRBV28; size: -; length: 14; D: -; J: TRBJ1-2; DNA: TGTGCCAGCCAACCTCACCAGGCTAACTATGGCTACACCTTC; CDR3: CASQPHQANYGYTF